This TCR beta chain originates from a study of blood T cell repertoires in COVID-19. The overall study: COVID-19 samples, acute and convalescent, were from the United States, Italy and Spain. Sources were T cells, B-cell-depleted T cells, or PBMCs; the material itself was cDNA or gDNA.

Per the authors' pipeline: Cell counts per sample came from amplifying reference gene primers. This table comes from immunoSEQ multiplex PCR, and its TCRdb copy is limited to in-frame clones, with some not included. V, J and clone size derive from that table, while D and trimming were established from the DNA sequence. The data show 65,000 to 85,000 clones, with 75% to 90% seen just once and approximately 2.9% held by the top ten. The sample holds one count of this clone. The clonotype was recovered from a man aged 50-59 years with acute or convalescent COVID-19. The sample was peripheral blood.

The CDR3 bases are TGTGCCATAAGCGTAACTAGCGGGATCCGAGAGACCCAGTACTTC. Residues: CAISVTSGIRETQYF. This chain joins TRBV3-1 (or the pseudogene TRBV3-2) and TRBJ2-5, with TRBD2 identical over 10 bases. The V gene end was trimmed by 10 bases and the J gene end by 4 bases; junction bases not matched to a gene: 12. The CDR3 spans 15 residues. Germline CDR1 and CDR2: LGHDT and YNNKEL (reference sequence).